This entry lists 32 T cell receptor beta chains sequenced from one sample in a study of cytomegalovirus exposure and HLA in healthy donors (dated by TCRdb to 2017 to 2019). The protocol used for the library was the immunoSEQ multiplex PCR assay. For the multiplex PCR, a mixture combining 60 forward primers for TCR Vbeta segments and 13 reverse primers for TCR Jbeta segments was used. The immuneACCESS repertoire file appears here via TCRdb, limited to in-frame rearrangements. These files lack a portion of the clones; in checked studies, under half of the deficit traces to unresolved V genes, and the cause of the others is not known. For this sample, the table gives approximately 200,000 clones. The biggest ten clones account for roughly 0.74% of the sample. Specimen: PBMCs. These receptors were taken from a boy younger than 18 in good health and CMV-seronegative.

The CDR3 reads CSPSLVLHQYF. As DNA, the CDR3 is TGCAGCCCGAGTCTGGTACTCCATCAGTACTTC. The J gene is TRBJ2-5, the V gene TRBV20-1; no definite D call. This CDR3 is built from 11 residues. Germline CDR1 reads DFQATT; CDR2 reads SNEGSKA (reference sequence).

The V gene is TRBV4-1, the J gene TRBJ1-6, with no clear D. CDR1 and CDR2 (germline): MGHRA, YSYEKL. V was shortened by 1 base and J by 0 bases, with 10 bases between the two germline ends. The CDR3 has 17 residues. The CDR3 bases are TGCGCCAGCAGCCAAGCGGGAGCAGGCTCCTATAATTCACCCCTCCACTTT. Its translation: CASSQAGAGSYNSPLHF.

The chain uses TRBV5-1 and TRBJ1-1; 7 bases map to TRBD1. The CDR3 is made up of 14 amino acids. Trimming removed 6 bases from V and 4 bases from J; junction bases left unmatched: 9. Germline-derived CDR1 and CDR2 are SGHRS and YFSETQ. DNA for the CDR3: TGCGCCAGCACAAGTCCGACAGGGTCCACTGAAGCTTTCTTT. The encoded protein is CASTSPTGSTEAFF.

The CDR3 bases are TGTGCCAGCAGCCAAAGTCACAGGGTGGGGGAAAAACTGTTTTTT. Translation gives CASSQSHRVGEKLFF. This chain links TRBV4-2 with TRBJ1-4; TRBD1 might be the D (6 bases). The V end was cut by 2 bases, the J end by 8 bases, with 15 bases between. CDR3 length equals 15 residues. Germline values: CDR1 LGHNA, CDR2 YNFKEQ.

The genes are TRBV7-8 and TRBJ1-1; no reliable D call. V shed 5 bases and J shed 0 bases, with 7 bases lying between them. The germline CDR1 and CDR2 sequences are SGHVS and FQNEAQ. CDR3 size: 13 residues. CDR3 nucleotide sequence: TGTGCCAGCAGCCCGACATTGAACACTGAAGCTTTCTTT. As protein: CASSPTLNTEAFF.

The J gene is TRBJ2-1, the V gene TRBV28; 14 bases agree with TRBD2. CDR3 length: 16 amino acids. Germline-derived CDR1 and CDR2 are MDHEN and SYDVKM. J lost 6 bases, V lost 6 bases, and 7 bases had no gene match. The CDR3 sequence: CASSKLTSGGGNEQFF. CDR3 in DNA: TGTGCCAGCAGCAAATTGACTAGCGGGGGGGGCAATGAGCAGTTCTTC.

The gene calls are TRBV7-3 and TRBJ2-1; tentative D call: TRBD1 (5 bases). V was cut by 0 bases and J by 5 bases, with 5 bases left in between. There are 13 residues in the CDR3. CDR1 and CDR2 (germline): SGHTA, FQGTGA. DNA of the CDR3: TGTGCCAGCAGCTTAACCAGGGACAATGAGCAGTTCTTC. It translates to CASSLTRDNEQFF.

This chain links TRBV6-1 with TRBJ2-2; D gene unclear. V was clipped by 2 bases and J by 7 bases, with 11 bases between them. The CDR3 is made up of 14 amino acids. Germline V gives CDR1 MNHNS, CDR2 SASEGT. CDR3 residues: CASSENWLLGELFF. In DNA form, the CDR3 reads TGTGCCAGCAGTGAAAATTGGCTTCTCGGGGAGCTGTTTTTT.

The chain has TRBV2 and TRBJ1-2; D uncertain. The CDR3 extends over 14 amino acids. V was pared by 4 bases and J by 0 bases, with 9 bases between. CDR1 and CDR2 (germline): SNHLY, FYNNEI. For the CDR3, the DNA is TGTGCCAGCAGTGGTTTACGGGCTAACTATGGCTACACCTTC. It codes for CASSGLRANYGYTF.

This rearrangement joins TRBV2 to TRBJ2-3; tentatively, D is TRBD2 (6 bases). This CDR3 has 14 residues. V dropped 11 bases and J dropped 0 bases, with 15 bases sitting between them. The germline gives CDR1 SNHLY, CDR2 FYNNEI. The CDR3 coding sequence is TGTGCCGGACTACTTGCGGGGAGCACAGATACGCAGTATTTT. Amino acid sequence: CAGLLAGSTDTQYF.

The rearrangement uses TRBV4-2 and TRBJ1-6; the match to TRBD1 covers 7 bases. V dropped 4 bases and J dropped 8; count of bases not matched to a gene: 8. The CDR3 is made up of 15 amino acids. CDR1 is LGHNA and CDR2 is YNFKEQ in the germline V gene. Here the CDR3 DNA reads TGTGCCAGCAGCCCGGGGCAGGGGGATTATTCACCCCTCCACTTT. It codes for CASSPGQGDYSPLHF.

J is TRBJ2-5 and V is TRBV9, with TRBD2 matching 11 bases. This CDR3 has 16 residues. The germline CDR1 and CDR2 sequences are SGDLS and YYNGEE. Trimming at V came to 0 bases and at J to 1 base, leaving 2 bases not matched to a gene. The CDR3 region is CASSVGTSGSQETQYF. The CDR3 DNA sequence: TGTGCCAGCAGCGTAGGGACTAGCGGGTCCCAAGAGACCCAGTACTTC.

This CDR3 reads CASSSGQGARQPQHF. CDR3 bases: TGTGCCAGCAGTTCCGGACAGGGGGCCCGCCAGCCCCAGCATTTT. The rearrangement links TRBV6-5 to TRBJ1-5; 11 bases are shared with TRBD1. The germline CDR1 and CDR2 sequences are MNHEY and SVGAGI. V lost 4 bases and J lost 7; bases outside the gene matches: 6. This CDR3 is built from 15 residues.

The chain uses TRBV11-2 and TRBJ1-2, with D perhaps matching TRBD1 (6 bases). Trimming cost V 6 bases and J 8 bases, with 25 bases left between them. CDR3 size: 16 residues. CDR1 SGHAT and CDR2 FQNNGV come from the germline V gene. The CDR3 is CASRRIGTKLEGGYTF. CDR3 bases: TGTGCCAGCAGGCGAATCGGGACAAAATTGGAAGGGGGCTACACCTTC.

The rearrangement uses TRBV27 and TRBJ1-2; TRBD1 matches at 7 bases. Germline CDR1 is MNHEY and CDR2 is SMNVEV (reference sequence). The CDR3 has 15 residues. J gave up 2 bases and V 2 bases, and 5 bases lay outside the gene matches. The CDR3 spells CASSLIGGQNYGYTF. The DNA of the CDR3 is TGTGCCAGCAGTTTAATAGGGGGCCAAAACTATGGCTACACCTTC.

This rearrangement joins TRBV30 to TRBJ2-7; a weak D match, TRBD1 (5 bases). CDR1 is GTSNPN and CDR2 is SVGIG in the germline V gene (reference sequence). V dropped 1 base and J dropped 1 base, with 5 bases sitting between them. The CDR3 runs to 12 residues. The CDR3 spells CAWSDRSYEQYF. The DNA of the CDR3 is TGTGCCTGGAGTGACAGGTCCTACGAGCAGTACTTC.

The J gene is TRBJ1-2, the V gene TRBV6-1, with no clear D. This CDR3 is built from 14 residues. V dropped 7 bases and J dropped 0 bases, with 12 bases sitting between them. The V gene's germline CDR1 is MNHNS and CDR2 SASEGT. The CDR3 DNA reads as TGTGCCAGCATGAGGGAGACCTCTAACTATGGCTACACCTTC. Translated, it gives CASMRETSNYGYTF.

The chain recombines TRBV4-1 with TRBJ2-3; D is undetermined. Between the trimmed V and J ends, which lost 2 bases and 0 bases, there was a span of 12 bases. The germline V gene has CDR1 MGHRA and CDR2 YSYEKL. CDR3 length: 16 amino acids. The chain's CDR3 is CASSQLVYSSTDTQYF. For the CDR3, the DNA is TGCGCCAGCAGCCAATTGGTTTACAGCAGCACAGATACGCAGTATTTT.

The CDR3 coding sequence is TGTGCCAGCAGCGGAAGACAGGATCTCGATGAGCAGTTCTTC. Its protein product is CASSGRQDLDEQFF. V gene TRBV9 combines with J gene TRBJ2-1, with D possibly being TRBD1 (6 bases). The CDR3 is made up of 14 amino acids. The V gene lost 3 bases and the J gene lost 8 bases, with 15 bases spanning the gap. In germline, CDR1 is SGDLS, CDR2 YYNGEE.

The genes are TRBV30 and TRBJ2-7; 8 nucleotides align to TRBD2. Germline V CDR1 and CDR2: GTSNPN, SVGIG (reference sequence). The CDR3 has 15 residues. J lost 3 bases, V lost 2 bases, and 9 bases had no gene match. CDR3 sequence (DNA): TGTGCCTGGAGTTACCCGGGACTAGATGTCTACGAGCAGTACTTC. Translated, it gives CAWSYPGLDVYEQYF.

This chain joins TRBV6-5 and TRBJ2-1; 10 bases fit TRBD1. The V segment lost 3 bases and the J segment 3 bases; nucleotides outside the gene matches: 5. Per germline, CDR1 MNHEY and CDR2 SVGAGI. The CDR3 consists of 16 residues. CDR3 protein: CASSYRGDRGYNEQFF. DNA for the CDR3: TGTGCCAGCAGTTATAGGGGGGACAGGGGCTACAATGAGCAGTTCTTC.

The chain recombines TRBV9 with TRBJ2-2, with 7 bases that match TRBD1. This CDR3 has 17 residues. Trimming at V came to 4 bases and at J to 6 bases, leaving 15 bases not matched to a gene. Germline lookup yields CDR1 SGDLS and CDR2 YYNGEE. CDR3: CASSRFEVPGQPGELFF. CDR3 coding DNA: TGTGCCAGCAGCCGATTTGAAGTCCCGGGACAGCCCGGGGAGCTGTTTTTT.

The chain combines TRBV2 with TRBJ2-7; D may be TRBD2 (5 bases). Trimming left V 7 bases short and J 5 bases short, with 12 bases between. The CDR3 runs 12 residues. Germline assignment: CDR1 SNHLY and CDR2 FYNNEI. CDR3 loop: CASNPDGDEQYF. The CDR3 DNA sequence: TGTGCCAGCAACCCCGACGGGGACGAGCAGTACTTC.

J is TRBJ1-2 and V is TRBV27; 9 nucleotides line up with TRBD1. CDR3 length equals 14 residues. The ends lost 4 bases at V and 3 bases at J; junction bases unmatched: 3. Per germline, CDR1 MNHEY and CDR2 SMNVEV (reference sequence). Here the CDR3 DNA reads TGTGCCAGCAGTTCGGGACAGGGCTACTATGGCTACACCTTC. Amino acids: CASSSGQGYYGYTF.

The chain is built from TRBV6-1 and TRBJ1-1; 11 bases are shared with TRBD1. Germline V gene lookup returns CDR1 MNHNS and CDR2 SASEGT. V gave up 0 bases and J gave up 7 bases; unmatched junction bases: 7. This CDR3 comprises 16 residues. The CDR3 reads CASSEAPGQGADEAFF. The CDR3 DNA is TGTGCCAGCAGTGAAGCTCCCGGACAGGGGGCTGATGAAGCTTTCTTT.

The rearrangement joins TRBV13 to TRBJ1-3; unclear D gene. Trimming removed 6 bases at V and 0 bases at J, with 9 bases between. Germline V gene lookup returns CDR1 PRHDT and CDR2 FYEKMQ (reference sequence). This CDR3 has 14 amino acids. This CDR3 reads CASRDSRSGNTIYF. CDR3 coding DNA: TGTGCCAGCAGGGACTCTCGCTCTGGAAACACCATATATTTT.

The chain uses TRBV5-4 and TRBJ2-4, with TRBD2 matching over 7 bases. The germline V gene encodes CDR1 SGHNT and CDR2 YYREEE (reference sequence). The CDR3 contains 14 residues. V dropped 2 bases and J dropped 9; count of bases not matched to a gene: 8. This chain's CDR3 is CASSFMGVAGIQYF. CDR3 DNA sequence: TGTGCCAGCAGCTTCATGGGGGTAGCGGGCATTCAGTACTTC.

The CDR3 spells CASTPGRGASAQFF. The CDR3 bases are TGTGCCAGCACGCCCGGCCGGGGGGCTAGTGCGCAGTTCTTC. The chain carries TRBV27 and TRBJ2-1, with a tentative D call TRBD2 (7 bases). From germline, CDR1 is MNHEY and CDR2 SMNVEV (reference sequence). CDR3 length: 14 residues. Trimming removed 7 bases from V and 12 bases from J, with 22 bases in between.

The CDR3 nucleotides are TGTGCCAGCAGTTACAGTGCTAGCGGGGGGTTTAGTGAGCAGTTCTTC. Encoded protein: CASSYSASGGFSEQFF. The rearrangement joins TRBV6-6 to TRBJ2-1; 11 nucleotides agree with TRBD2. Germline values: CDR1 MNHNY, CDR2 SVGAGI (reference sequence). The CDR3 spans 16 residues. V lost 2 bases to trimming and J lost 9 bases; unmatched junction nucleotides: 9.

The chain has TRBV27 and TRBJ2-1; a weak D match, TRBD2 (5 bases). The length of the CDR3 is 11 residues. V lost 3 bases and J 13 bases, leaving 10 bases between the germline ends. Per germline, CDR1 MNHEY and CDR2 SMNVEV (reference sequence). The CDR3 coding sequence is TGTGCCAGCAGTTTGGGCCTAGCCCAGTTCTTC. This sequence encodes CASSLGLAQFF.

For this clone: The sample holds other DNA sequences that translate to the same CDR3. The chain uses TRBV7-9 and TRBJ1-1; the D gene is possibly TRBD1 (6 bases). Deletions cut 5 bases from V and 5 bases from J, with 18 bases between. The CDR3 has 15 residues. Germline CDR1 is SEHNR and CDR2 is FQNEAQ (reference sequence). The CDR3 DNA follows: TGTGCCAGCAGCCTAGGGGGGGGCGCCGGGACTGAAGCTTTCTTT. Its protein product is CASSLGGGAGTEAFF.

The rearrangement links TRBV6-1 to TRBJ2-2, with a possible D match to TRBD2 (5 bases). The CDR3 is 15 amino acids. The germline V and J ends were trimmed by 0 bases and 4 bases, with 9 bases remaining between them. Germline V gives CDR1 MNHNS, CDR2 SASEGT. The CDR3 DNA reads TGTGCCAGCAGTGAAGCCCCTGCGGGCACCGGGGAGCTGTTTTTT. The encoded protein is CASSEAPAGTGELFF.